This T cell receptor (beta chain) was sequenced in a study of early T cells in non-severe SARS-CoV-2 infection. Overall study: Bulk RNA from unsorted whole blood was sequenced; chains were unpaired.

TCRdb itself ran the 5' RACE reads through MiXCR, one entry per CDR3 protein. The sample lists around 70,000 distinct CDR3 sequences, approximately 12% occurring once. Study observations and caveats: Database matching using VDJdb favored anti-spike CD8 responses, with private and CD4 specificities left missing.

This clonotype was counted a few times. The antigen is undetermined. V was pared by 9 bases and J by 3 bases, with 17 bases of the junction left unmatched. There are 17 residues in the CDR3. Germline CDR1 reads SGDLS; CDR2 reads YYNGEE. The sequence was obtained from an adult who was a healthcare worker with PCR-confirmed SARS-CoV-2 infection or an uninfected control (not recorded which). V and J are TRBV9 and TRBJ2-1, with 8 bases fitting TRBD1. The sequenced sample consisted of whole blood. The CDR3 here is CATLDQGARMGYNEQFF. The CDR3 bases are TGTGCCACCCTGGATCAGGGGGCGCGGATGGGCTACAATGAGCAGTTCTTC.